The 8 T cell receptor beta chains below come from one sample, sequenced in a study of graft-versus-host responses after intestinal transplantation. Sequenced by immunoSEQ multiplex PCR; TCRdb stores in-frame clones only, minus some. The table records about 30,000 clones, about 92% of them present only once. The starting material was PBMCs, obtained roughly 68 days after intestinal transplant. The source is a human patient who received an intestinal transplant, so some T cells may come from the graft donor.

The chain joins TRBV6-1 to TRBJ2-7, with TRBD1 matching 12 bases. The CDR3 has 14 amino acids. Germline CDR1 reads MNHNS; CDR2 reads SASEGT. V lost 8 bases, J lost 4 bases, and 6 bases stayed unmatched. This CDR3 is CASLAGQGAYEQYF. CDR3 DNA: TGTGCCAGCCTCGCGGGACAGGGGGCTTACGAGCAGTACTTC.

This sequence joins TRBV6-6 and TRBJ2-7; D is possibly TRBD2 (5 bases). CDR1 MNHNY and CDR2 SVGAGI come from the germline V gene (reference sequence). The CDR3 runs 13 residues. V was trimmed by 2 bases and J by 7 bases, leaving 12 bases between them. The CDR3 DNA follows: TGTGCCAGCAGTTACCCAGGTCCGGGGGAGCAGTACTTC. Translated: CASSYPGPGEQYF.

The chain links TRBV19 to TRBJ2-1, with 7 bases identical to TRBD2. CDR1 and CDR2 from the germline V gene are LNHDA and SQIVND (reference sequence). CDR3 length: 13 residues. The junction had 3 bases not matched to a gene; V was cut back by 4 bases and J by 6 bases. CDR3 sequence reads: CASSSGSINEQFF. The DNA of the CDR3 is TGTGCCAGTAGTAGCGGGAGTATCAATGAGCAGTTCTTC.

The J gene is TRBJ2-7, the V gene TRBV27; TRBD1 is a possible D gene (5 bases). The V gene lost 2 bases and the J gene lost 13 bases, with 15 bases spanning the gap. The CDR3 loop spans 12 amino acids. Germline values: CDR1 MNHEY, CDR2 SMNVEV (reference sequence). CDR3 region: CASSLPQGLIYF. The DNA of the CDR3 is TGTGCCAGCAGTTTACCCCAGGGATTAATATACTTC.

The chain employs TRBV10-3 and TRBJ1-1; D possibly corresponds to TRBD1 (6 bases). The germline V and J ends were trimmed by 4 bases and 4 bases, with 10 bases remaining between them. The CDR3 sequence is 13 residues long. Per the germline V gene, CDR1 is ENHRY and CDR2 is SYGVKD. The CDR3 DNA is TGTGCCATCAGTGCAGGGGTCATCACTGAAGCTTTCTTT. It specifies CAISAGVITEAFF.

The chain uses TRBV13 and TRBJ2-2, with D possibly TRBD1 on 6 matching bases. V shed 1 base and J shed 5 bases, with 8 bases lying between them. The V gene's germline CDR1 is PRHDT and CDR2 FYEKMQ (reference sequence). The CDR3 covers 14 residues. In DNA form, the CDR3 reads TGTGCCAGCAGCTTAGCCGGGACAACCGGGGAGCTGTTTTTT. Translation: CASSLAGTTGELFF.

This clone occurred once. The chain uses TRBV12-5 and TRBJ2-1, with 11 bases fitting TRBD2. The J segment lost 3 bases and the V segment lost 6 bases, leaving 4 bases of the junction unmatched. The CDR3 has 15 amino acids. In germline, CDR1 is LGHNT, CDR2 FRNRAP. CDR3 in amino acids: CASGLTSGDYNEQFF. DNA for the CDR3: TGTGCTAGTGGCTTGACTAGCGGGGACTACAATGAGCAGTTCTTC.

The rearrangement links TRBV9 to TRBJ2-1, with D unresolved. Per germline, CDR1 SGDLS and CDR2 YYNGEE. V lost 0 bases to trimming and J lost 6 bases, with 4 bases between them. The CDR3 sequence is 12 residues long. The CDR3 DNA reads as TGTGCCAGCAGCGTAGCCTCCAATGAGCAGTTCTTC. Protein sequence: CASSVASNEQFF.